This TCR beta chain came from a study of shared clonotypes between healthy human individuals. The CDR3 runs 16 residues. Trimming took 1 base from V and 4 from J, leaving 14 bases between them. CDR1 is MDHEN, CDR2 SYDVKM, per germline. This clone was found once. Clones were read by immunoSEQ multiplex PCR, and TCRdb kept only the in-frame ones, dropping some. The top ten clones hold 1.2% of a sample with over 1.4 million clones, roughly 96% of them seen once. Material: naive CD4+ T cells sorted from blood. This sample's subset: CD45RA+ positively selected. This receptor was identified in a man aged 25 to 40 in good health. V and J are TRBV28 and TRBJ1-3; D may be TRBD1 (6 bases). CDR3 protein: CASSLFNRVGGNTIYF. CDR3 coding DNA: TGTGCCAGCAGTTTATTCAACAGGGTGGGCGGAAACACCATATATTTT.